These 5 T cell receptor beta chains came from one sample sequenced in a study of post-analysis software for immune sequencing data. Study-level findings and limits: A handful of TRBV segments, including TRBV5-6, TRBV5-1 and TRBV20-1, were more frequent in patients than controls.

Presence of unique molecular identifiers characterized the TCR beta cDNA libraries. TCRdb used MiXCR to reprocess the PCR reads, holding one entry per CDR3 protein. Of hundreds of thousands of distinct CDR3 sequences listed, over 45% are singletons. No antigen is known for these receptors. The specimen was blood. These receptors originate from a girl aged 2 to 9 with multiple sclerosis.

The V call is TRBV5-1, the J call TRBJ2-1, with a weak D call TRBD1 (5 bases). CDR1 and CDR2 (germline): SGHRS, YFSETQ. Between the trimmed V and J ends, which lost 0 bases and 8 bases, there was a span of 15 bases. CDR3 length: 15 amino acids. CDR3 bases: TGCGCCAGCAGCTTGGCTGGGGTCAGGGCCCATGAGCAGTTCTTC. Translated: CASSLAGVRAHEQFF.

V usage is TRBV27 and J usage is TRBJ2-7; weak D call: TRBD1 (5 bases). The V end lost 8 bases, the J end lost 2 bases, and 10 bases lay between the germline ends. This CDR3 spans 12 amino acids. Germline CDR1 reads MNHEY; CDR2 reads SMNVEV (reference sequence). The CDR3 nucleotides read TGTGCCAGCTGGACAATGCCCTACGAGCAGTACTTC. The encoded protein is CASWTMPYEQYF.

This chain links TRBV6-4 with TRBJ2-3; TRBD2 matches 8 bases. The CDR3 length is 15 residues. With 2 bases clipped from V and 4 bases from J, the junction kept 5 bases outside the gene matches. The germline CDR1 and CDR2 sequences are MRHNA and SNTAGT. The CDR3 coding sequence is TGTGCCAGCAGTGACGGGAGCGGGAGTGCAGATACGCAGTATTTT. Translated: CASSDGSGSADTQYF.

The chain joins TRBV7-9 to TRBJ2-1; TRBD2 is a possible D gene (5 bases). Germline V gives CDR1 SEHNR, CDR2 FQNEAQ (reference sequence). This CDR3 is 11 amino acids long. Trimming shortened V by 11 bases and J by 6 bases, and 11 bases separated the two germline ends. CDR3 sequence reads: CALLASNEQFF. CDR3 nucleotides: TGTGCCCTCCTAGCCTCCAATGAGCAGTTCTTC.

This chain links TRBV6-2 or TRBV6-3 with TRBJ1-1, with TRBD1 identical over 7 bases. The germline V gene encodes CDR1 MNHEY and CDR2 SVGEGT. CDR3 length: 13 amino acids. The ends lost 7 bases at V and 5 bases at J; junction bases unmatched: 7. The CDR3 loop is CASIVQGRTEAFF. CDR3 DNA: TGTGCCAGCATCGTACAGGGGAGGACTGAAGCTTTCTTT.